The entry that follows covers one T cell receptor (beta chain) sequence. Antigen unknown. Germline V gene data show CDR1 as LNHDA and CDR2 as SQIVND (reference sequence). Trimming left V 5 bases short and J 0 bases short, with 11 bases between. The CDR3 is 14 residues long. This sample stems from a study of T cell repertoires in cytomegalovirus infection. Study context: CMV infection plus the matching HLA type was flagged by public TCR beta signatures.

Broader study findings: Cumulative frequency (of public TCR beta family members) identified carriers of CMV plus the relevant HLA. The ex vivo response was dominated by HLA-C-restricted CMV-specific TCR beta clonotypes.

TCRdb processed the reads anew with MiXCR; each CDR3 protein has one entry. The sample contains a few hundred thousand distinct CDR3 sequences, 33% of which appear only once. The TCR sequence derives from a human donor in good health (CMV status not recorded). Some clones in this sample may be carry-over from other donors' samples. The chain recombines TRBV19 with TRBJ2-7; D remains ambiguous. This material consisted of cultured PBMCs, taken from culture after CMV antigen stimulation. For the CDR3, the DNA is TGTGCCAGTAGTTCGGTTGAAAGCTCCTACGAGCAGTACTTC. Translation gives CASSSVESSYEQYF.